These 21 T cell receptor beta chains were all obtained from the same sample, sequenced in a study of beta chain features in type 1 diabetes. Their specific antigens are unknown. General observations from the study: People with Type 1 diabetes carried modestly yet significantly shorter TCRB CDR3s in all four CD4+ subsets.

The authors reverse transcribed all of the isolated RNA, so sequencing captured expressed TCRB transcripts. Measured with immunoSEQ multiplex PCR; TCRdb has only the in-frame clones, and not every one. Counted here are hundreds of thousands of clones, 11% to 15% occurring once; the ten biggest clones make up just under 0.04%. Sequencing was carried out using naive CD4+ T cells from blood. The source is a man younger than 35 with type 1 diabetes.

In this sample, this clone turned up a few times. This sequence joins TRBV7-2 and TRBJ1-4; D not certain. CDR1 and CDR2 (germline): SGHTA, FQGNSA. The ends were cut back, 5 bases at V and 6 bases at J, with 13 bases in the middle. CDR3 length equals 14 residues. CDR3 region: CASSPYAADEKLFF. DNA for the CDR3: TGTGCCAGCAGCCCATACGCGGCGGATGAAAAACTGTTTTTT.

CDR3 amino acids: CASRPTDSGNTIYF. CDR3 DNA sequence: TGCGCCAGCAGACCGACTGATTCTGGAAACACCATATATTTT. The chain uses TRBV5-1 and TRBJ1-3; D remains ambiguous. V was pared by 5 bases and J by 1 base, with 10 bases between. Germline CDR1 is SGHRS and CDR2 is YFSETQ. The CDR3 sequence is 14 residues long. Variable domain in full (rest from reference TRBV5-1 and TRBJ1-3): KAGVTQTPRYLIKTRGQQVTLSCSPISGHRSVSWYQQTPGQGLQFLFEYFSETQRNKGNFPGRFSGRQFSNSRSEMNVSTLELGDSALYLCASRPTDSGNTIYFGEGSWLTVV.

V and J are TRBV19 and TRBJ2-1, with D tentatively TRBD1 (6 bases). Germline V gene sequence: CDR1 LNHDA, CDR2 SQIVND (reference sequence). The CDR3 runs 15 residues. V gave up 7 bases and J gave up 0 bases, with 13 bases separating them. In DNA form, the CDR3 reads TGTGCCAGTACCCGGGACATAAACTCCTACAATGAGCAGTTCTTC. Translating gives CASTRDINSYNEQFF.

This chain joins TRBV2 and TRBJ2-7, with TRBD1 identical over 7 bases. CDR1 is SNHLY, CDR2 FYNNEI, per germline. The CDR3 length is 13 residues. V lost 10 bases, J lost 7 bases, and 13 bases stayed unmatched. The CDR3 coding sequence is TGTGCCATGCGGACAGGACCTCCGGGGGAGCAGTACTTC. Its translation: CAMRTGPPGEQYF.

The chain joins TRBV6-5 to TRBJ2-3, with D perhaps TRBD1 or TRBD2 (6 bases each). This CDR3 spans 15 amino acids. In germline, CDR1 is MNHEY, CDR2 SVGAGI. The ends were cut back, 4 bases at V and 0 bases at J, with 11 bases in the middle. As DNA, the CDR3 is TGTGCCAGCAGTTTAGGGGGGCCTAGCACAGATACGCAGTATTTT. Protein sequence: CASSLGGPSTDTQYF.

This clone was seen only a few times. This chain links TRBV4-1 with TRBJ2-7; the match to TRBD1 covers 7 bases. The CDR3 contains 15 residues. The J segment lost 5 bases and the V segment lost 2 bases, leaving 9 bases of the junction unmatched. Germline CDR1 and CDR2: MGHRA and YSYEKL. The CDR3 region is CASSQLQGMVHEQYF. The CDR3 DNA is TGCGCCAGCAGCCAACTACAGGGGATGGTCCACGAGCAGTACTTC.

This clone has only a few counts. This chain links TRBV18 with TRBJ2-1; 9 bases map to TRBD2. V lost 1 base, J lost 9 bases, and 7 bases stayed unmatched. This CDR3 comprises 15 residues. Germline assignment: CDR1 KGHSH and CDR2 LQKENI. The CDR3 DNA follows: TGTGCCAGCTCACCACTAGCGGGAGTGGAGAGTGAGCAGTTCTTC. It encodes CASSPLAGVESEQFF.

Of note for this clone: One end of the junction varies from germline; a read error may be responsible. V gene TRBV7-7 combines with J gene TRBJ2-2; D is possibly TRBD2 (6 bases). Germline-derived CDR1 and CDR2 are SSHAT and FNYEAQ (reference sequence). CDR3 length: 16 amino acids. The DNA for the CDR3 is TGTGCTAGCAGCTTAGAAAGCGGGTCCAACACCGGGGAGCTGTTTTTT. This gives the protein CASSLESGSNTGELFF.

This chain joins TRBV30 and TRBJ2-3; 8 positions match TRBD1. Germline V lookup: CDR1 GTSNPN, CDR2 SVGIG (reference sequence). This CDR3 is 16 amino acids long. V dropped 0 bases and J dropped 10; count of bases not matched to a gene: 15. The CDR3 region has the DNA TGTGCCTGGAGTGTGATCGGACAGGGAGACTCTGTCGCGCAGTATTTT. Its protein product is CAWSVIGQGDSVAQYF.

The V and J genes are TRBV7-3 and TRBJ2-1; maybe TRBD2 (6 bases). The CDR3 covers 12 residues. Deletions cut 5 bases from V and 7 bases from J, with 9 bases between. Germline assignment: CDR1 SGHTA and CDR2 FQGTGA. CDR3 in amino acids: CASSAGRNEQFF. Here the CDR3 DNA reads TGTGCCAGCAGCGCAGGGAGGAATGAGCAGTTCTTC.

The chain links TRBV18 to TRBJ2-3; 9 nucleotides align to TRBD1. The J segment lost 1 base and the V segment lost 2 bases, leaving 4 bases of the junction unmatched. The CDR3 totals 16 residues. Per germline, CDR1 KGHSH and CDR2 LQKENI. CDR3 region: CASSPKGQGGTDTQYF. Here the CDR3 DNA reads TGTGCCAGCTCACCAAAGGGACAGGGTGGCACAGATACGCAGTATTTT.

The CDR3 sequence is CASSVAGQVGQPQHF. CDR3 DNA: TGTGCCAGCAGCGTGGCGGGACAGGTCGGACAGCCCCAGCATTTT. This chain links TRBV9 with TRBJ1-5; 8 bases map to TRBD1. With 2 bases clipped from V and 7 bases from J, the junction kept 8 bases outside the gene matches. Germline V lookup: CDR1 SGDLS, CDR2 YYNGEE. CDR3 length: 15 residues.

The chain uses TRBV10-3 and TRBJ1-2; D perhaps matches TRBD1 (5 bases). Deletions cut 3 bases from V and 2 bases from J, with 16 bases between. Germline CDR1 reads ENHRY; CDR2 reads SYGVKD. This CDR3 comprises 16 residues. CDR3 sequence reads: CAISDWQGKGNYGYTF. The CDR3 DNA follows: TGTGCCATCAGTGATTGGCAGGGCAAGGGAAACTATGGCTACACCTTC.

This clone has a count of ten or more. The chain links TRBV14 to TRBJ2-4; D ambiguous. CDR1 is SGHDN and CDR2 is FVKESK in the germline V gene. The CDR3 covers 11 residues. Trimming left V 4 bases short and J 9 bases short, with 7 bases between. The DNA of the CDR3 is TGTGCCAGCAGCCTCGGGCCCATTCAGTACTTC. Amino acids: CASSLGPIQYF.

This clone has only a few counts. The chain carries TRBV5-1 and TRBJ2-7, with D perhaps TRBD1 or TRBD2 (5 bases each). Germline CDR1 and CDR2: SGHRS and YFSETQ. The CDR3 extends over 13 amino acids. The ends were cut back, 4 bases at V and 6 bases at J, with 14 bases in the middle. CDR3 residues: CASSPAEGPEQYF. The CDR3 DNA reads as TGCGCCAGCAGCCCCGCCGAGGGGCCCGAGCAGTACTTC. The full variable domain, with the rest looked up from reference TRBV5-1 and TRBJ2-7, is KAGVTQTPRYLIKTRGQQVTLSCSPISGHRSVSWYQQTPGQGLQFLFEYFSETQRNKGNFPGRFSGRQFSNSRSEMNVSTLELGDSALYLCASSPAEGPEQYFGPGTRLTVT.

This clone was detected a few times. The CDR3 region is CASSLPSGTGTDEQFF. The CDR3 bases are TGTGCCAGCAGCTTACCTAGTGGGACAGGGACAGATGAGCAGTTCTTC. This sequence joins TRBV7-9 and TRBJ2-1; 9 bases agree with TRBD1. The CDR3 length is 16 residues. Germline-derived CDR1 and CDR2 are SEHNR and FQNEAQ (reference sequence). Trimming cost V 2 bases and J 8 bases; bases outside gene matches: 10.

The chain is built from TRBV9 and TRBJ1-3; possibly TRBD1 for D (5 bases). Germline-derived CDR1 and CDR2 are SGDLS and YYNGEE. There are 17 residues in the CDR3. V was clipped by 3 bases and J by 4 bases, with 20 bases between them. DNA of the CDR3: TGTGCCAGCAGCGAGAGATCCGGGGCAAGCGCAGGAAACACCATATATTTT. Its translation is CASSERSGASAGNTIYF.

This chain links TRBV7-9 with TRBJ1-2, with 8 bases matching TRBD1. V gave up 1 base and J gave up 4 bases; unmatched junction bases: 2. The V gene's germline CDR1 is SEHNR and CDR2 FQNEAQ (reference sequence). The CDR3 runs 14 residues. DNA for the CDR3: TGTGCCAGCAGCTTAGTTGGACAGGGCTATGGCTACACCTTC. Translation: CASSLVGQGYGYTF.

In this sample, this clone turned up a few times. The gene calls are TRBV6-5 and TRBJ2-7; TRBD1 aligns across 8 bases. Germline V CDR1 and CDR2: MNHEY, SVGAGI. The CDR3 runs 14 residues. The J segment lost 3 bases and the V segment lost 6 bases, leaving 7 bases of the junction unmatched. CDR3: CASRPAGTGYEQYF. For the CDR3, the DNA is TGTGCCAGCAGGCCTGCCGGGACAGGCTACGAGCAGTACTTC.

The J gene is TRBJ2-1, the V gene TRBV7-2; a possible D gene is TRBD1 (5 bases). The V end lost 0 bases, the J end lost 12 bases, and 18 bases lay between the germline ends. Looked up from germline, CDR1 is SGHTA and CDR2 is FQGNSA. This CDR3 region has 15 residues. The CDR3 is CASSLARRVGALQFF. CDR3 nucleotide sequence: TGTGCCAGCAGCTTAGCGAGGAGAGTAGGGGCTCTGCAGTTCTTC.

The CDR3 sequence: CASSPGGDYEQYF. The CDR3 DNA sequence: TGTGCCAGCAGTCCTGGCGGGGACTACGAGCAGTACTTC. The chain has TRBV28 and TRBJ2-7; tentatively, D is TRBD2 (6 bases). CDR1 and CDR2 (germline): MDHEN, SYDVKM. The CDR3 covers 13 residues. Deletions cut 5 bases from V and 3 bases from J, with 11 bases between.